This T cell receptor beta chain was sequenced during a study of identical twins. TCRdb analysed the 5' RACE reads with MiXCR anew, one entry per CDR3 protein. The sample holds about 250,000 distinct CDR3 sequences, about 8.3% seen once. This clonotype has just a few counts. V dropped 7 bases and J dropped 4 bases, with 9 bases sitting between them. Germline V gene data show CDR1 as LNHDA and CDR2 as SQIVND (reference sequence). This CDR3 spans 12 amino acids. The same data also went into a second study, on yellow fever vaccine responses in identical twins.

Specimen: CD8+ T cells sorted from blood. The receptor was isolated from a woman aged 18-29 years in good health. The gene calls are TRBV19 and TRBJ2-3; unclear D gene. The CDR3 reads CASTTTSDTQYF. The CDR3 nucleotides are TGTGCCAGTACCACTACTTCAGATACGCAGTATTTT.